This entry describes one TCR beta chain. Its antigen is not yet known. This may be a read error: a much more frequent sequence differs by one nucleotide. The intended sense of this specimen's treatment or condition label: live attenuated yellow fever vaccine strain. A standard Ficoll-Paque protocol was used to isolate PBMCs from peripheral blood. Dynabeads CD4 and CD8 positive selection kits were used to isolate CD4 and CD8 T-cell fractions. RNA was extracted with TriZol from bulk PBMCs, CD4 and CD8 fractions, and dextramer-positive and dextramer-negative fractions. The CDR3 goes from the cysteine to the phenylalanine over 12 residues. The DNA shown is the 36-base CDR3, in frame from base 1. CDR1 SGHVS and CDR2 FQNEAQ were looked up in the germline V gene. V is clipped by 5 bases and J by 2 bases, and the sequence between their germline boundaries is 4 bases long. This sample was included in a study of T cells after yellow fever vaccination (dated by TCRdb to between 2018 and 2020). General notes on the study: The SMART-Seq v4 Ultra Low Input RNA kit was used to prepare libraries from fractions with low cell numbers. To track T-cell clones before and after primary and booster YFV17D yellow fever vaccination, bulk TCR alpha and beta repertoires were sequenced longitudinally. Two healthy male donors made up the cohort, one aged 18 to 29 years and the other aged 30 to 40 years. Bulk PBMC replicates and cell subsets were isolated from blood drawn at multiple timepoints before and after both primary and secondary immunization. Results the study describes overall, beyond this receptor: Compared with the primary T-cell response, the secondary T-cell response was weaker but faster, peaking on day 5 rather than day 15. Only two donors were included in the study, so the extent to which the findings can be generalized is limited. Because abundant contaminating clonotypes from the bulk population could be contained in FACS-sorted repertoires, computational filtering was required. After the booster, most of the clones that had expanded following primary vaccination were detected again (around 95% of CD4 and 80% to 90% of CD8), which suggests that memory was broadly maintained. A small fraction of clonotypes appeared in both the CD4 and CD8 compartments, likely as a result of convergent recombination.

For sequencing, an Illumina NovaSeq 6000 was employed. TCR cDNA was synthesized by 5'RACE template switching, which introduced a universal primer site and unique molecular identifiers. Priming of cDNA synthesis was performed from both the TCR alpha and TCR beta constant segments. Library amplification used two PCR steps, and the second PCR step added sample barcodes and sequencing adapters. Sequencing of the libraries was done on either Illumina HiSeq 2500 (2x100 bp) or NovaSeq (2x150 bp). As for the original processing: Demultiplexing of reads and collapsing into UMI consensus sequences were performed with MIGEC, and V(D)J alignment was carried out with MiXCR. Vaccine-responding clonotypes were identified with edgeR using replicate PBMC samples, with FDR below 0.01 and a log2 fold change above 5 up to day 15 being required. Bulk clonotypes were assigned CD4 or CD8 identity according to which sequenced CD4 or CD8 repertoire held them at higher abundance. Using fastp at Q25 and MiXCR, TCRdb reprocessed the public reads and kept productive beta chains. One record per CDR3 amino acid sequence lists the most common genes and DNA. Here the V and J calls rest on TCRdb's processing, not on the authors' analysis. Within this sample are 340,000 or so distinct CDR3 sequences, with around 12% of them counted one time only. The ten largest clones represent approximately 3.3% of the sample.

The input for sequencing was CD4+ T cells sorted from PBMCs, taken 15 days after the yellow fever booster vaccination. The chain uses TRBV7-8 and TRBJ2-1, with the identity of the D gene unclear. The receptor comes from a young man who received the YFV17D yellow fever vaccine. The nucleotides read TGTGCCAGCAGCGACACCTACAATGAGCAGTTCTTC. It encodes CASSDTYNEQFF. Reference TRBV7-8 and TRBJ2-1 genes cover what lies past the CDR3, so the full variable domain is GAGVSQSPRYKVAKRGQDVALRCDPISGHVSLFWYQQALGQGPEFLTYFQNEAQLDKSGLPSDRFFAERPEGSVSTLKIQRTQQEDSAVYLCASSDTYNEQFFGPGTRLTVL.